A selection of T cell receptor beta chains follows, all from one sample in a study of beta chain features in type 1 diabetes. The method was immunoSEQ multiplex PCR; TCRdb's version includes in-frame clones alone and lacks a portion of them. Here the sample spans 250,000 to 350,000 clones, around 15% being singletons. Sequencing used central memory CD4+ T cells from blood. Source of these receptors: a man aged 25-45 years in good health. CDR3s include the opening cysteine and the closing phenylalanine or tryptophan. A D gene is named only where the DNA matches it firmly.

D: TRBD2
V: TRBV7-7
J: TRBJ2-5
CDR3: CASSSGLAGDQETQYF

D: NA
V: TRBV7-2
J: TRBJ2-7
CDR3: CASTISHEQYF

D: NA
V: TRBV7-9
J: TRBJ2-1
CDR3: CASSHLNYNEQFF

D: NA
V: TRBV4-3
J: TRBJ2-3
CDR3: CASSQRLTDTQYF

D: NA
V: TRBV6-5
J: TRBJ2-3
CDR3: CATSRDATDTQYF

D: TRBD2
V: TRBV5-1
J: TRBJ2-5
CDR3: CASSLEGLAAQETQYF

D: TRBD2
V: TRBV13
J: TRBJ2-5
CDR3: CASSVGGRGGAIETQYF

D: TRBD2
V: TRBV27
J: TRBJ2-7
CDR3: CASSFNGGGPYEQYF

D: TRBD2
V: TRBV7-2
J: TRBJ2-7
CDR3: CASRRLAGAQQPYEQYF

D: NA
V: TRBV5-4
J: TRBJ2-3
CDR3: CASSGGGDNTDTQYF

D: NA
V: TRBV6-6
J: TRBJ1-2
CDR3: CASSYSKVAIGYTF

D: TRBD2
V: TRBV11-3
J: TRBJ2-5
CDR3: CASSQGGNYQETQYF

D: NA
V: TRBV5-6
J: TRBJ2-5
CDR3: CASSWGMLGSGETQYF

D: NA
V: TRBV19
J: TRBJ1-1
CDR3: CASSIVGVNTEAFF

D: NA
V: TRBV29-1
J: TRBJ1-2
CDR3: CSVVIGGTNYGYTF

D: NA
V: TRBV5-1
J: TRBJ1-4
CDR3: CASSLQAPSTNEKLFF

D: NA
V: TRBV18
J: TRBJ2-1
CDR3: CASSPWGRGGEQFF

D: NA
V: TRBV15
J: TRBJ2-2
CDR3: CATSRNGLATGELFF

D: NA
V: TRBV2
J: TRBJ2-4
CDR3: CASSEGLGGQYF

D: NA
V: TRBV6-5
J: TRBJ1-5
CDR3: CASSRDNRHQPQHF

D: NA
V: TRBV7-8
J: TRBJ2-2
CDR3: CASSLMSGWGFSSRPGELFF

D: TRBD1
V: TRBV9
J: TRBJ1-2
CDR3: CASSLVVDRGGYTF

D: NA
V: TRBV7-2
J: TRBJ2-5
CDR3: CASSPRTAPYGETQYF